This is a list of T cell receptor beta chains from one sample in a study of T cell changes during pregnancy in multiple sclerosis. Method: immunoSEQ multiplex PCR; TCRdb's copy keeps in-frame clones and lacks some. The sample consists of roughly 70,000 clones, 70% to 90% of them appearing once. The specimen comprised peripheral blood, sampled before pregnancy. The receptors were sampled from a female donor with multiple sclerosis, enrolled in a pregnancy study. Both conserved end residues are part of each CDR3. D genes are given only for firm matches. Size is stated for part of the rows, as once, few or many counts, or as a class when the clone is expanded.

TGTGCCAGCAGTGAGGGCCTAGCGGATACCGGGGAGCTGTTTTTT	CASSEGLADTGELFF	TRBD2	-	TRBV25-1	TRBJ2-2
TGTGCCAGCAGTGACCTCCAATTTGGACAGTCTACCGGGGAGCTGTTTTTT	CASSDLQFGQSTGELFF	-	-	TRBV6-4	TRBJ2-2
TGTGCCAGCAGCTTGGGACTAGCGGATACCTACGAGCAGTACTTC	CASSLGLADTYEQYF	TRBD2	once	TRBV5-4	TRBJ2-7
TGCGCCAGCAGCCAAGGGGGCAGGGTACAGGTTGAGACCCAGTACTTC	CASSQGGRVQVETQYF	-	-	TRBV4-1	TRBJ2-5
TGTGCCAGCAGCGGGGAGTGGGAGACCCAGTACTTC	CASSGEWETQYF	-	-	TRBV9	TRBJ2-5
TGTGCCAGCTCACCAGAGAAGGAGCAGTACTTC	CASSPEKEQYF	-	few	TRBV18	TRBJ2-7
TGTGCCAGCAGCCGCTCGGGGACCCAGTACTTC	CASSRSGTQYF	-	once	TRBV28	TRBJ2-5
TGTGCCAGCAGCCCGAGGGCGGATTATGGCTACACCTTC	CASSPRADYGYTF	-	-	TRBV5-6	TRBJ1-2
TGTGCCAGCAGTGGACAGGGGAGACATCAGCCCCAGCATTTT	CASSGQGRHQPQHF	TRBD1	-	TRBV2	TRBJ1-5
TGCGCCAGCAGCTCGGACAGGGGCCGTAATAATTCACCCCTCCACTTT	CASSSDRGRNNSPLHF	TRBD1	-	TRBV5-1	TRBJ1-6
TGCGCCAGCAGCCCAGAATTCGAACTGAGCTCCTATAATTCACCCCTCCACTTT	CASSPEFELSSYNSPLHF	-	-	TRBV4-3	TRBJ1-6
TGTGCCAGCAGGCCGCGACAGGGGTTGGAGCAGTTCTTC	CASRPRQGLEQFF	TRBD1	-	TRBV6-5	TRBJ2-1
TGTGCCAGCAGCTTAGGGCCCCAGGGGCCCGGGGAGCTGTTTTTT	CASSLGPQGPGELFF	-	-	TRBV7-9	TRBJ2-2
TGTGCCAGCAGCCTCGACAGATCCTCTGGAAACACCATATATTTT	CASSLDRSSGNTIYF	-	-	TRBV27	TRBJ1-3
TGTGCCAGTAAGGGCGGGGGCACAGATACGCAGTATTTT	CASKGGGTDTQYF	-	once	TRBV19	TRBJ2-3
TGTGCCAGCAGTTTATGGGCCGAGGGGGCCAATGGCTACACCTTC	CASSLWAEGANGYTF	TRBD1	-	TRBV28	TRBJ1-2